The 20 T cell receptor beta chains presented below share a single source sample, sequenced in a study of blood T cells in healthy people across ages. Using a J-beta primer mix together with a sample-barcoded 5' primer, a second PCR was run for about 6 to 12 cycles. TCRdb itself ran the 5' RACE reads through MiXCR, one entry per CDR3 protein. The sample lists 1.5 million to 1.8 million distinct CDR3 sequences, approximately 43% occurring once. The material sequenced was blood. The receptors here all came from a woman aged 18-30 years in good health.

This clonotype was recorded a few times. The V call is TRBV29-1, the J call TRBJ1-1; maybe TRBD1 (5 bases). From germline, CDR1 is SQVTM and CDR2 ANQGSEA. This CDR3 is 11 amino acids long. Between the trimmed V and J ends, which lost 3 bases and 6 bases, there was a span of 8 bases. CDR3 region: CSVDRGAEAFF. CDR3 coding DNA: TGCAGCGTTGACCGGGGGGCTGAAGCTTTCTTT.

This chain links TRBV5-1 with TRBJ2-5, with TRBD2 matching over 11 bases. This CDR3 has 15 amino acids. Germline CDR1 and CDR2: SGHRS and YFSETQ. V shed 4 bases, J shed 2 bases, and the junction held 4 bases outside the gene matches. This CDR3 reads CASSKGLAAQETQYF. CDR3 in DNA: TGCGCCAGCAGCAAGGGACTAGCGGCTCAAGAGACCCAGTACTTC.

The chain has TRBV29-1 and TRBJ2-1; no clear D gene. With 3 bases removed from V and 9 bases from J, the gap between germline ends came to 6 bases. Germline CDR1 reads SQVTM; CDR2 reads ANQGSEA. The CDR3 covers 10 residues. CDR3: CSVEVGEQFF. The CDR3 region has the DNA TGCAGCGTTGAGGTGGGTGAGCAGTTCTTC.

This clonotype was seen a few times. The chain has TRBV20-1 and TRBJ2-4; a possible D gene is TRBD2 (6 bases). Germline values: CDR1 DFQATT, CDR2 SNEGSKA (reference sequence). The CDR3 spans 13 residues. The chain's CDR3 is CSGTRLGKNIQYF. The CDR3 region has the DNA TGCAGCGGTACCCGACTAGGGAAAAACATTCAGTACTTC.

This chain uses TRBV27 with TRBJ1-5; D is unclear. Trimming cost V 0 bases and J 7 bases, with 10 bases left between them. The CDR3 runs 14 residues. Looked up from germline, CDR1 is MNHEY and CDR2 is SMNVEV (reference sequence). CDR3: CASSLSGSGQPQHF. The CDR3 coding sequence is TGTGCCAGCAGTTTATCGGGGTCGGGACAGCCCCAGCATTTT.

The CDR3 region is CASSQDRMNYGYTF. As DNA, the CDR3 is TGCGCCAGCAGCCAAGACAGGATGAACTATGGCTACACCTTC. V and J are TRBV4-1 and TRBJ1-2; D is undetermined. The CDR3 is made up of 14 amino acids. Germline V gene sequence: CDR1 MGHRA, CDR2 YSYEKL. V was cut by 0 bases and J by 2 bases, with 7 bases left in between.

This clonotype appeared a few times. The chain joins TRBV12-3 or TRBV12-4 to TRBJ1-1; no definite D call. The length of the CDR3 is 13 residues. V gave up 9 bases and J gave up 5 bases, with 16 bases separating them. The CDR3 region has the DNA TGTGCCAGTCGGACGCCGGGGAGGACTGAAGCTTTCTTT. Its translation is CASRTPGRTEAFF.

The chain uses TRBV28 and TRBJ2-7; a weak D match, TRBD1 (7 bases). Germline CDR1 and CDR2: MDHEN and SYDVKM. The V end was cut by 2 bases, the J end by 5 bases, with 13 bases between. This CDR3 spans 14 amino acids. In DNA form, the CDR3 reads TGTGCCAGCAGTTTAGCCCCAGGGGGGCACGAGCAGTACTTC. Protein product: CASSLAPGGHEQYF.

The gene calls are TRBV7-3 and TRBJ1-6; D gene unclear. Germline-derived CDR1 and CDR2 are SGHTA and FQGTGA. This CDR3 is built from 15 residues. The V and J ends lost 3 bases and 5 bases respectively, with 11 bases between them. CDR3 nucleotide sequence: TGTGCCAGCAGCTTGAGGGCCACCAATAATTCACCCCTCCACTTT. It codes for CASSLRATNNSPLHF. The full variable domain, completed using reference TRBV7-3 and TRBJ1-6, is GAGVSQTPSNKVTEKGKYVELRCDPISGHTALYWYRQSLGQGPEFLIYFQGTGAADDSGLPNDRFFAVRPEGSVSTLKIQRTERGDSAVYLCASSLRATNNSPLHFGNGTRLTVT.

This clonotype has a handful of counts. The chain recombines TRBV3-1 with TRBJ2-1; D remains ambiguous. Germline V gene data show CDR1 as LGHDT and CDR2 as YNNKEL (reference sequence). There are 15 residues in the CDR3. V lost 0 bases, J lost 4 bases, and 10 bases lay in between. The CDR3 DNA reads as TGTGCCAGCAGCCAAGATGATCCCAATTACAATGAGCAGTTCTTC. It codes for CASSQDDPNYNEQFF.

This CDR3 reads CASSLVGHMNTEAFF. The CDR3 DNA is TGTGCCAGCAGCTTGGTGGGACATATGAACACTGAAGCTTTCTTT. The V call is TRBV7-9, the J call TRBJ1-1; possibly TRBD1 for D (6 bases). This CDR3 contains 15 residues. V lost 3 bases and J lost 0, with 11 bases in between. Per the germline V gene, CDR1 is SEHNR and CDR2 is FQNEAQ (reference sequence).

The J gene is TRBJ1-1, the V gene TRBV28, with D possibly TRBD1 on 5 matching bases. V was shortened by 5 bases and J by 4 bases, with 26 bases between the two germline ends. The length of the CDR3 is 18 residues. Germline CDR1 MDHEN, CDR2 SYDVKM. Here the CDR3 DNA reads TGTGCCAGCAGTCCTAACCCTTCGTGGGGGGTCCATGGCACTGAAGCTTTCTTT. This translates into CASSPNPSWGVHGTEAFF.

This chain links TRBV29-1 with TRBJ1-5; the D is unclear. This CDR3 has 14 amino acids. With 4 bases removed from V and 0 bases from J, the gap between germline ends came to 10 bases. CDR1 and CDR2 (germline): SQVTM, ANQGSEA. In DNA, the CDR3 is TGCAGCGTTGGTCCGTCAGTTAGCAATCAGCCCCAGCATTTT. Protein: CSVGPSVSNQPQHF.

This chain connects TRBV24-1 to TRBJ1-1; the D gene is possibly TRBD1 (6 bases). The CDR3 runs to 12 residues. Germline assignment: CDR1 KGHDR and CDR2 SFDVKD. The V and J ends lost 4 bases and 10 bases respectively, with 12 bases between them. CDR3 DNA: TGTGCCACCAGTGAGACCGGGACAAGAGCTTTCTTT. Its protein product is CATSETGTRAFF.

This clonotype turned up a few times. CDR3 nucleotides: TGTGCCAGCAGCAAAAATGACAGGGGATCGGCAGGCTACACCTTC. Residues: CASSKNDRGSAGYTF. This chain uses TRBV5-6 with TRBJ1-2, with TRBD1 identical over 8 bases. The V gene end was trimmed by 4 bases and the J gene end by 8 bases; junction bases not matched to a gene: 13. Germline V gene lookup returns CDR1 SGHDT and CDR2 YYEEEE. The CDR3 extends over 15 amino acids.

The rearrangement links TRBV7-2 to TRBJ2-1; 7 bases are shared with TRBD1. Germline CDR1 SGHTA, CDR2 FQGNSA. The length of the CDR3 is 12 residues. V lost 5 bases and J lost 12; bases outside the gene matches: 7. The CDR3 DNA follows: TGTGCCAGCAGCAACCACGGGACAGTGCAGTTCTTC. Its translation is CASSNHGTVQFF.

CDR3 amino acids: CASSPTRDGAQYF. CDR3 nucleotides: TGTGCCAGCAGTCCGACTAGGGACGGGGCGCAGTATTTT. The gene calls are TRBV7-2 and TRBJ2-3; weak D call: TRBD2 (6 bases). CDR1 is SGHTA and CDR2 is FQGNSA in the germline V gene. The CDR3 sequence is 13 residues long. Trimming stripped 6 bases from V and 10 bases from J, with 17 bases between.

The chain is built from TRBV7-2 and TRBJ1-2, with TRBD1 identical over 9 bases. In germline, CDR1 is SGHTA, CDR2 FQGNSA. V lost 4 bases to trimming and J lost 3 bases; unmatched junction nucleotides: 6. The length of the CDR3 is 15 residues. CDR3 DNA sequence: TGTGCCAGCAGCTGGACAGGGGCACGGGACTATGGCTACACCTTC. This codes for CASSWTGARDYGYTF.

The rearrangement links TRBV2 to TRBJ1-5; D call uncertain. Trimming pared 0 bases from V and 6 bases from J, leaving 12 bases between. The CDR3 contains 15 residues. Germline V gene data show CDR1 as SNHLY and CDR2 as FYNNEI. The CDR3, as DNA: TGTGCCAGCAGTGAAGCCGGACCGCTTACTCAGCCCCAGCATTTT. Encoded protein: CASSEAGPLTQPQHF.

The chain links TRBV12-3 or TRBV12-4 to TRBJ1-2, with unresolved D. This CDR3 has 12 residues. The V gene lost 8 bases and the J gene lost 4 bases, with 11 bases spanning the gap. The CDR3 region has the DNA TGTGCCAGCTTTGGAAACAGCTATGGCTACACCTTC. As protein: CASFGNSYGYTF.